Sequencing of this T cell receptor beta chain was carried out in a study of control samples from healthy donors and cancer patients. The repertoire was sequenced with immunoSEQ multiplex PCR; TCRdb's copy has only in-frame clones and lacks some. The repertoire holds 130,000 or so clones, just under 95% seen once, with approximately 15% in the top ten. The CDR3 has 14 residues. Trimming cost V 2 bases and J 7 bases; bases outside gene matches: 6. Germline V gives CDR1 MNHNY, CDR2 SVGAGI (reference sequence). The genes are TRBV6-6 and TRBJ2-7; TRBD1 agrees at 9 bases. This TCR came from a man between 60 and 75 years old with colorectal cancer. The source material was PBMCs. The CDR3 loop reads CASSYGQGPDEQYF. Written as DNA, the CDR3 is TGTGCCAGCAGTTACGGACAGGGGCCGGATGAGCAGTACTTC.